These T cell receptor beta chains were read from a single sample in a study of technical replicates of blood from several donors. TCRdb's table, derived via immunoSEQ multiplex PCR, lists solely in-frame clones and lacks some. The sample shows 74,000 or so clones, around nine tenths of them seen only once. The sequenced material came from T cells isolated from PBMCs. These TCRs come from a human donor in good health. Both conserved end residues are part of each CDR3. The D gene is left open where the match is weak. The size field is filled for only some rows; it gives once, few, many or a size class.

>TRBV7-3|.|TRBJ1-1|.
TGTGCCAGCAGCCAGGACACAAACACTGAAGCTTTCTTT
CASSQDTNTEAFF
>TRBV10-3|once|TRBJ1-5|.
TGTGCCATCAGTGAGGGAGGTGGTTATCAGCCCCAGCATTTT
CAISEGGGYQPQHF
>TRBV6-6|.|TRBJ2-5|TRBD1
TGTGCCAGCAGTGCCCCGACAGGGGGCCGGGAGACCCAGTACTTC
CASSAPTGGRETQYF
>TRBV27|.|TRBJ1-2|TRBD1
TGTGCCAGCAGTGCCGGGACAGGGGATGGCTACACCTTC
CASSAGTGDGYTF
>TRBV7-9|.|TRBJ1-6|TRBD1
TGTGCCAGCAGCCCCAGGGACAGGCCCTTCGGGGGTTCACCCCTCCACTTT
CASSPRDRPFGGSPLHF
>TRBV29-1|few|TRBJ2-1|TRBD2
TGCAGCGTTGAAGACCCCCACCGACTAGCGGGTCACTCCTACAATGAGCAGTTCTTC
CSVEDPHRLAGHSYNEQFF
>TRBV30|.|TRBJ2-7|TRBD1
TGTGCCTGGGACTTTCAGGGGGACGGCGAGCAGTACTTC
CAWDFQGDGEQYF
>TRBV11-2|.|TRBJ2-6|TRBD1
TGTGCCAGCAGCTACGGGACAGGAGAGACTGGGGCCAACGTCCTGACTTTC
CASSYGTGETGANVLTF
>TRBV6-5|.|TRBJ2-1|.
TGTGCCAGCAGGCCCACTTACAATGAGCAGTTCTTC
CASRPTYNEQFF
>TRBV7-3|.|TRBJ2-1|.
TGTGCCAGCAGCTTAGTTGCGAGCTCCTACAATGAGCAGTTCTTC
CASSLVASSYNEQFF
>TRBV19|.|TRBJ2-3|TRBD1
TGTGCCAGTAGTAAACAGGGGACCGGCACAGATACGCAGTATTTT
CASSKQGTGTDTQYF
>TRBV2|.|TRBJ2-3|.
TGTGCCAGCAGAGAGGGCAGCCTCAGCACAGATACGCAGTATTTT
CASREGSLSTDTQYF
>TRBV6-6|.|TRBJ1-1|.
TGTGCCAGCCGCGCTGGCAGGGCCACTGAAGCTTTCTTT
CASRAGRATEAFF
>TRBV19|.|TRBJ1-1|.
TGTGCCAGTAGTATAGATGTTCACCTCGGGGTGTTGAACACTGAAGCTTTCTTT
CASSIDVHLGVLNTEAFF
>TRBV7-8|.|TRBJ2-7|.
TGTGCCAGCAGCTTAGCGGGACTGAGGACCCCCTACGAGCAGTACTTC
CASSLAGLRTPYEQYF
>TRBV11-2|.|TRBJ2-3|.
TGTGCCAGCAGCCTGACTAGTAGCACAGATACGCAGTATTTT
CASSLTSSTDTQYF
>TRBV5-1|.|TRBJ1-2|TRBD1
TGCGCCAGCAGCCCTTTGGCCCTCAGGGGGATTAACTATGGCTACACCTTC
CASSPLALRGINYGYTF
>TRBV5-4|.|TRBJ2-7|TRBD2
TGTGCCAGCAGCGATAGGACTAGCGGGAGTACGGAGTACTTC
CASSDRTSGSTEYF
>TRBV19|.|TRBJ2-1|TRBD2
TGTGCCAGTAGTATAGTAGCGGGGGACTCCTACAATGAGCAGTTCTTC
CASSIVAGDSYNEQFF
>TRBV9|.|TRBJ1-2|TRBD1
TGTGCCAGCAGCGTCGACCCCGGACAGGGGAGAGGCTACACCTTC
CASSVDPGQGRGYTF
>TRBV5-1|.|TRBJ2-7|.
TGCGCCAGCAGCTCCCCCTCCGTGCAGTACTTC
CASSSPSVQYF
>TRBV14|.|TRBJ2-7|.
TGTGCCAGCAGCCAAAACAGGATCAGCATCTACGAGCAGTACTTC
CASSQNRISIYEQYF
>TRBV6-5|.|TRBJ2-2|TRBD2
TGTGCCAGCAGTTACTGGGCGGGAGAGAACACCGGGGAGCTGTTTTTT
CASSYWAGENTGELFF
>TRBV19|.|TRBJ2-3|TRBD2
TGTGCCAGTAGTAAAGGATGGACTAGCGGGAAGGGGGATACGCAGTATTTT
CASSKGWTSGKGDTQYF
>TRBV5-1|.|TRBJ2-6|.
TGCGCCAGCAGCTTGGAAGCTAACTCTGGGGCCAACGTCCTGACTTTC
CASSLEANSGANVLTF
>TRBV11-2|.|TRBJ2-7|.
TGTGCCAGCAGCTTAAGTCGGAGTCGTTCCCCTGAGCAGTACTTC
CASSLSRSRSPEQYF
>TRBV5-4|.|TRBJ1-6|.
TGTGCCAGCAGCTTCGCAGGGAACTCCTATAATTCACCCCTCCACTTT
CASSFAGNSYNSPLHF
>TRBV6-1|once|TRBJ2-1|.
TGTGCCAGCGCCAGCAGACGGAGCTCCTACAATGAGCAGTTCTTC
CASASRRSSYNEQFF
>TRBV10-2|.|TRBJ2-2|.
TGCGCCAGCTCACTGGGAGGTAGGGGGGAGCTGTTTTTT
CASSLGGRGELFF
>TRBV27|.|TRBJ2-7|TRBD2
TGTGCCAGCAGATCGAGGACTAGAGCCTCCTACGAGCAGTACTTC
CASRSRTRASYEQYF
>TRBV9|.|TRBJ1-3|.
TGTGCCAGCAGCGTTTCAAAAGACAGTCTGAACACCATATATTTT
CASSVSKDSLNTIYF
>TRBV10-3|.|TRBJ2-3|TRBD2
TGTGCCATCAGTGACTCAGTGCGGGAGGGGACAGATACGCAGTATTTT
CAISDSVREGTDTQYF
>TRBV5-1|.|TRBJ1-1|.
TGCGCCAGCAGCTTGGTGGCGGGTCAGAACAGACAGAACACTGAAGCTTTCTTT
CASSLVAGQNRQNTEAFF
>TRBV19|.|TRBJ1-1|.
TGTGCCACCGATGTCGGGGTGAACACTGAAGCTTTCTTT
CATDVGVNTEAFF
>TRBV18|.|TRBJ1-4|.
TGTGCCAGCTCACCTCAGGGAACTAATGAAAAACTGTTTTTT
CASSPQGTNEKLFF
>TRBV9|.|TRBJ2-1|TRBD2
TGTGCCAGCAGCGTAGTCCTTAGCGGGAGAAATGAGCAGTTCTTC
CASSVVLSGRNEQFF
>TRBV6-1|.|TRBJ1-2|.
TGTGCCAGCGCCCGGGGTCAGGACTATGGCTACACCTTC
CASARGQDYGYTF
>TRBV28|.|TRBJ2-7|.
TGTGCCAGCAGTTTAGACACTCCCTACGAGCAGTACTTC
CASSLDTPYEQYF
>TRBV6-1|.|TRBJ2-1|TRBD2
TGTGCCAGCAGTGAAGATGGCGGGGGAGCTGAGCAGTTCTTC
CASSEDGGGAEQFF
>TRBV5-1|.|TRBJ2-1|TRBD2
TGCGCCAGCAGCTTGGAGGATAGCGGGGGGGCCAATGAGCAGTTCTTC
CASSLEDSGGANEQFF
>TRBV6-1|.|TRBJ1-1|.
TGTGCCAGCGGGAGGACGGTGAACACTGAAGCTTTCTTT
CASGRTVNTEAFF
>TRBV5-1|.|TRBJ1-2|TRBD1
TGCGCCAGCAGCTTGGTCTCCTTCTTGGGACAGGGAGGTAGAGGCTACACCTTC
CASSLVSFLGQGGRGYTF
>TRBV6-5|.|TRBJ1-2|TRBD1
TGTGCCAGCAGTTACGGGGACAGGGGGCGAGAGGGCTACACCTTC
CASSYGDRGREGYTF
>TRBV5-1|.|TRBJ1-3|.
TGCGCCAGCAGCTTAGCATACGGAAACACCATATATTTT
CASSLAYGNTIYF